A selection of T cell receptor beta chains follows, all from one sample in a study of T cell changes during pregnancy in multiple sclerosis. Libraries were prepared by immunoSEQ multiplex PCR; TCRdb keeps only in-frame clonotypes and omits some of them. In the table there are approximately 36,000 clones, 93% of which are singletons. The material sequenced was CD4+ T cells from peripheral blood mononuclear cells, taken in the first trimester of pregnancy. The receptor set was obtained from a female donor with multiple sclerosis, enrolled in a pregnancy study. CDR3s include the opening cysteine and the closing phenylalanine or tryptophan. The order of the fields is clone size, V gene, CDR3 length, J gene, D gene, CDR3 protein, CDR3 DNA. The D gene is left open where the match is weak. Rows give clone size only sometimes, using once, few, many, or a class for an expanded clone.

>.|TRBV5-1|18|TRBJ2-3|TRBD2
CASSGNFGLAGDTDTQYF
TGCGCCAGCAGCGGGAACTTCGGACTAGCGGGGGACACAGATACGCAGTATTTT
>.|TRBV5-1|14|TRBJ2-7|TRBD1
CASSSSRDRDEQYF
TGCGCCAGCAGCTCGTCCCGGGACAGGGACGAGCAGTACTTC
>.|TRBV18|16|TRBJ2-6|.
CASSPVGHSGANVLTF
TGTGCCAGCTCACCAGTTGGACACTCTGGGGCCAACGTCCTGACTTTC
>.|TRBV5-1|14|TRBJ2-7|TRBD2
CASSLSGGGNEQYF
TGCGCCAGCAGCTTGAGCGGGGGAGGAAACGAGCAGTACTTC
>.|TRBV12-5|13|TRBJ1-1|TRBD1
CASGTQGFTEAFF
TGTGCTAGTGGTACACAGGGGTTCACTGAAGCTTTCTTT
>.|TRBV6-5|15|TRBJ2-5|TRBD1
CASSYSLTGVETQYF
TGTGCCAGCAGTTACTCCCTTACAGGGGTGGAGACCCAGTACTTC
>.|TRBV28|12|TRBJ1-1|.
CASSPLGGEAFF
TGTGCCAGCAGCCCCTTGGGAGGGGAAGCTTTCTTT
>few|TRBV11-3|17|TRBJ2-1|TRBD2
CASSTLAGGDSYNEQFF
TGTGCCAGCAGCACGCTAGCGGGGGGCGACTCCTACAATGAGCAGTTCTTC
>.|TRBV7-3|13|TRBJ1-1|.
CASSSQGVTEAFF
TGTGCCAGCAGCTCCCAAGGGGTTACTGAAGCTTTCTTT
>.|TRBV6-5|12|TRBJ1-1|.
CASRSEGGRAFF
TGTGCCAGCAGATCCGAAGGGGGAAGGGCTTTCTTT
>.|TRBV6-6|14|TRBJ2-7|TRBD1
CASNPGQGLYEQYF
TGTGCCAGCAATCCGGGACAGGGGCTCTACGAGCAGTACTTC
>.|TRBV9|14|TRBJ2-5|.
CASSVRGGQETQYF
TGTGCCAGCAGCGTAAGAGGGGGCCAAGAGACCCAGTACTTC
>once|TRBV19|16|TRBJ1-5|.
CASTKVAGGGNQPQHF
TGTGCCAGTACGAAGGTGGCTGGGGGAGGGAATCAGCCCCAGCATTTT
>.|TRBV11-2|15|TRBJ2-3|TRBD1
CASSLLTGHADTQYF
TGTGCCAGCAGCCTACTGACAGGGCATGCAGATACGCAGTATTTT
>once|TRBV30|17|TRBJ2-3|TRBD1
CAWSKGQRQGATDTQYF
TGTGCCTGGAGTAAAGGTCAGCGACAGGGGGCGACAGATACGCAGTATTTT
>.|TRBV19|13|TRBJ2-7|TRBD1
CASRRQGYYEQYF
TGTGCCAGTAGAAGACAGGGGTACTACGAGCAGTACTTC
>.|TRBV6-5|12|TRBJ2-7|.
CASTGVTYEQYF
TGTGCCAGCACAGGTGTGACGTACGAGCAGTACTTC
>.|TRBV18|15|TRBJ2-2|TRBD1
CASSDRDRNTGELFF
TGTGCCAGCTCAGACCGGGACAGAAACACCGGGGAGCTGTTTTTT
>.|TRBV9|15|TRBJ2-3|TRBD2
CASSVAPGGVDTQYF
TGTGCCAGCAGCGTAGCCCCGGGAGGTGTGGATACGCAGTATTTT
>.|TRBV29-1|11|TRBJ2-7|.
CSGKNYGEQYF
TGCAGCGGCAAAAACTATGGCGAGCAGTACTTC
>.|TRBV19|15|TRBJ2-1|.
CASSISGGLYNEQFF
TGTGCCAGTAGTATTAGCGGCGGACTATACAATGAGCAGTTCTTC
>.|TRBV5-4|16|TRBJ2-2|TRBD2
CASSPGGLAGGPVLFF
TGTGCCAGCAGCCCAGGAGGACTAGCGGGAGGGCCAGTGCTGTTTTTT
>.|TRBV7-2|12|TRBJ2-3|.
CASSRDTDTQYF
TGTGCCAGCAGTCGAGACACAGATACGCAGTATTTT
>.|TRBV7-9|12|TRBJ2-3|.
CASSLDGGTQYF
TGTGCCAGCAGCTTAGATGGAGGTACGCAGTATTTT
>.|TRBV4-1|14|TRBJ1-5|.
CASSQEGGNQPQHF
TGCGCCAGCAGCCAAGAAGGAGGTAATCAGCCCCAGCATTTT
>.|TRBV2|13|TRBJ2-7|.
CASSYGHSYEQYF
TGTGCCAGCAGTTACGGACATTCCTACGAGCAGTACTTC
>.|TRBV5-4|13|TRBJ2-5|TRBD1
CASSPGQKETQYF
TGTGCCAGCAGCCCGGGACAGAAAGAGACCCAGTACTTC
>.|TRBV7-9|15|TRBJ2-7|TRBD1
CASSLDRGLFDEQYF
TGTGCCAGCAGTCTCGACAGGGGGCTGTTCGACGAGCAGTACTTC
>.|TRBV7-8|15|TRBJ2-7|TRBD1
CASSSGQTISYEQYF
TGTGCCAGCAGCTCGGGACAGACAATTTCCTACGAGCAGTACTTC
>.|TRBV27|24|TRBJ2-7|TRBD2
CASSLYSPLPGSFGTASGSYEQYF
TGTGCCAGCAGTTTATACTCCCCCCTGCCGGGGTCCTTCGGGACGGCTAGCGGGAGCTACGAGCAGTACTTC
>.|TRBV6-1|15|TRBJ2-1|TRBD2
CASTEGLATYNEQFF
TGTGCCAGCACCGAGGGACTAGCGACCTACAATGAGCAGTTCTTC
>.|TRBV27|16|TRBJ2-7|TRBD2
CASSSGTSGRSPEQYF
TGTGCCAGCAGTTCCGGGACTAGCGGGAGGTCCCCCGAACAGTACTTC
>.|TRBV7-6|15|TRBJ2-1|TRBD1
CASGPGTGGLNEQFF
TGTGCCAGCGGACCCGGGACAGGGGGCCTGAATGAGCAGTTCTTC
>.|TRBV6-4|16|TRBJ1-2|TRBD1
CASSGGPGQGFYGYTF
TGTGCCAGCAGTGGGGGACCGGGACAGGGATTCTATGGCTACACCTTC
>.|TRBV14|16|TRBJ2-7|TRBD1
CASSHPGTGVSYEQYF
TGTGCCAGCAGCCACCCCGGGACAGGGGTTTCCTACGAGCAGTACTTC
>.|TRBV18|14|TRBJ2-7|.
CASSPGRGPYEQYF
TGTGCCAGCTCACCAGGAAGGGGCCCCTACGAGCAGTACTTC
>.|TRBV27|17|TRBJ2-2|TRBD1
CASSHGQGVSFGGELFF
TGTGCCAGCAGCCACGGGCAGGGGGTTTCGTTTGGCGGGGAGCTGTTTTTT
>.|TRBV18|14|TRBJ1-4|.
CASSPGQSAEKLFF
TGTGCCAGCTCACCAGGGCAGTCCGCTGAAAAACTGTTTTTT
>.|TRBV7-3|17|TRBJ2-5|TRBD2
CASSPLRLAGGPETQYF
TGTGCCAGCAGCCCCCTCCGACTAGCGGGGGGGCCGGAGACCCAGTACTTC
>few|TRBV19|15|TRBJ1-1|TRBD1
CASSTQGAGNTEAFF
TGTGCCAGTAGTACCCAGGGGGCCGGGAACACTGAAGCTTTCTTT
>.|TRBV2|13|TRBJ1-6|.
CASSEIQNSPLHF
TGTGCCAGCAGTGAAATACAGAATTCACCCCTCCACTTT
>.|TRBV6-1|14|TRBJ2-4|TRBD1
CASSDAGGRDIQYF
TGTGCCAGCAGTGATGCAGGGGGACGAGACATTCAGTACTTC
>.|TRBV7-2|13|TRBJ1-2|.
CASSLDISYGYTF
TGTGCCAGCAGCTTGGACATCAGCTATGGCTACACCTTC
>.|TRBV7-5|16|TRBJ2-5|.
CVRSLEVTGGQETQYF
TGTGTCAGAAGCTTAGAGGTCACCGGGGGGCAGGAGACCCAGTACTTC
>.|TRBV7-8|16|TRBJ2-7|TRBD2
CASSLSGTSGIYEQYF
TGTGCCAGCAGCTTGTCTGGGACTAGCGGGATCTACGAGCAGTACTTC
>.|TRBV18|15|TRBJ1-4|TRBD1
CASSPDRGLGEKLFF
TGTGCCAGCTCACCAGACAGGGGGCTCGGAGAAAAACTGTTTTTT
>once|TRBV7-3|14|TRBJ2-1|TRBD2
CASSTRTSGGALFF
TGTGCCAGCAGCACACGGACTAGCGGGGGGGCCTTGTTCTTC
>.|TRBV5-1|15|TRBJ2-5|TRBD2
CASRPQRGYQETQYF
TGCGCCAGCAGACCCCAGCGGGGGTACCAAGAGACCCAGTACTTC
>.|TRBV27|15|TRBJ2-7|.
CASSPEGTGNYEQYF
TGTGCCAGCAGCCCGGAGGGGACTGGGAACTACGAGCAGTACTTC